These 22 T cell receptor beta chains share one sample of origin, sequenced in a study of blood T cell repertoires in COVID-19. Some clones are missing from TCRdb's copy, which holds only in-frame ones; the method was immunoSEQ multiplex PCR. The sample records some 460,000 clones, approximately 90% being singletons. The specimen sequenced was PBMCs or T cells enriched from blood (not recorded which). These receptors were obtained from a woman under 30 with acute COVID-19.

This clone was found once. In nucleotides, the CDR3 is TGCAGCGTCCCGGGACAGGGAAATGAAAAACTGTTTTTT. As protein: CSVPGQGNEKLFF. This chain joins TRBV29-1 and TRBJ1-4, with 9 bases fitting TRBD1. This CDR3 comprises 13 residues. The V gene's germline CDR1 is SQVTM and CDR2 ANQGSEA. Germline trimming cut 6 bases from V and 5 bases from J; bases unmatched to any gene: 4.

The rearrangement links TRBV20-1 to TRBJ1-1; D might be TRBD1 (5 bases). Trimming shortened V by 1 base and J by 12 bases, and 12 bases separated the two germline ends. This CDR3 comprises 11 residues. The V gene's germline CDR1 is DFQATT and CDR2 SNEGSKA (reference sequence). Here the CDR3 reads CSARAQEMTFF. In nucleotides, the CDR3 is TGCAGTGCTAGAGCACAGGAGATGACTTTCTTT.

The chain joins TRBV12-2 to TRBJ1-1; the table assigns TRBD1, which was not confirmed against the DNA. TRBV12-2 is termed a pseudogene. The CDR3 sequence is 13 residues long. The CDR3 sequence: CASRGTGDAEAFF. The DNA for the CDR3 is TGTGCAAGTCGCGGGACAGGGGACGCTGAAGCTTTCTTT.

To note about this clone: Other DNA sequences in the sample encode the same CDR3. The chain links TRBV7-2 to TRBJ2-2; weak D call: TRBD2 (6 bases). V shed 1 base and J shed 1 base, with 7 bases lying between them. Per germline, CDR1 SGHTA and CDR2 FQGNSA. The CDR3 contains 15 residues. The CDR3 here is CASSLVSGNTGELFF. As DNA, the CDR3 is TGTGCCAGCAGCTTAGTTAGCGGGAACACCGGGGAGCTGTTTTTT.

The rearrangement links TRBV10-3 to TRBJ1-1, with D perhaps matching TRBD1 (6 bases). This CDR3 spans 16 amino acids. Germline values: CDR1 ENHRY, CDR2 SYGVKD. Trimming pared 10 bases from V and 1 base from J, leaving 22 bases between. CDR3 bases: TGTGCCAGCAGCACTCCAGGGGCGGTTTCGAACACTGAAGCTTTCTTT. It translates to CASSTPGAVSNTEAFF.

V usage is TRBV7-2 and J usage is TRBJ2-3; D possibly corresponds to TRBD2 (5 bases). The CDR3 contains 15 residues. The V gene's germline CDR1 is SGHTA and CDR2 FQGNSA. Trimming left V 5 bases short and J 2 bases short, with 14 bases between. The CDR3 region is CASSLTETTTDTQYF. In DNA form, the CDR3 reads TGTGCCAGCAGCCTAACGGAGACTACCACAGATACGCAGTATTTT.

The chain links TRBV5-6 to TRBJ2-7; TRBD1 aligns across 8 bases. CDR1 is SGHDT, CDR2 YYEEEE, per germline. J gave up 4 bases and V 2 bases, and 2 bases lay outside the gene matches. The CDR3 has 13 amino acids. The CDR3 here is CASSFQGAYEQYF. In DNA, the CDR3 is TGTGCCAGCAGCTTCCAGGGGGCATACGAGCAGTACTTC.

V gene TRBV11-2 combines with J gene TRBJ2-1; D may be TRBD1 (5 bases). The CDR3 consists of 13 residues. Trimming removed 1 base at V and 5 bases at J, with 6 bases between. Germline V gene lookup returns CDR1 SGHAT and CDR2 FQNNGV. The CDR3 loop reads CASSLGQNNEQFF. The CDR3 coding sequence is TGTGCCAGCAGCTTAGGACAGAACAATGAGCAGTTCTTC.

The chain links TRBV29-1 to TRBJ1-1; no firm D call. Trimming pared 2 bases from V and 6 bases from J, leaving 10 bases between. The V gene's germline CDR1 is SQVTM and CDR2 ANQGSEA. This CDR3 comprises 12 residues. The CDR3 coding sequence is TGCAGCGTTGAATTCGTCAAGCCTGAAGCTTTCTTT. Translation: CSVEFVKPEAFF.

The chain employs TRBV10-1 and TRBJ2-3; TRBD2 aligns across 15 bases. With 8 bases clipped from V and 3 bases from J, the junction kept 3 bases outside the gene matches. CDR1 is WNHNN and CDR2 is SYGVQD in the germline V gene (reference sequence). The CDR3 is 15 residues long. The CDR3: CASGGLAGGTDTQYF. In nucleotides, the CDR3 is TGCGCCAGCGGGGGACTAGCGGGAGGTACAGATACGCAGTATTTT.

The rearrangement links TRBV7-2 to TRBJ2-7, with 9 bases aligning to TRBD2. The CDR3 covers 14 residues. V gave up 4 bases and J gave up 7 bases; unmatched junction bases: 8. Germline V lookup: CDR1 SGHTA, CDR2 FQGNSA. The CDR3: CASSSVSGSGEQYF. The CDR3 nucleotides read TGTGCCAGCAGCTCAGTTAGCGGGAGTGGGGAGCAGTACTTC.

The rearrangement joins TRBV19 to TRBJ1-2; 7 nucleotides line up with TRBD1. V lost 5 bases, J lost 2 bases, and 5 bases stayed unmatched. Per the germline V gene, CDR1 is LNHDA and CDR2 is SQIVND (reference sequence). The CDR3 length is 14 residues. CDR3 nucleotide sequence: TGTGCCAGTAGTCCCACGGACAGGAACTATGGCTACACCTTC. It encodes CASSPTDRNYGYTF. The variable domain in full, with the rest retrieved from reference TRBV19 and TRBJ1-2, is DGGITQSPKYLFRKEGQNVTLSCEQNLNHDAMYWYRQDPGQGLRLIYYSQIVNDFQKGDIAEGYSVSREKKESFPLTVTSAQKNPTAFYLCASSPTDRNYGYTFGSGTRLTVV.

The genes are TRBV19 and TRBJ1-5; D call uncertain. The CDR3 extends over 14 amino acids. Per germline, CDR1 LNHDA and CDR2 SQIVND (reference sequence). V gave up 8 bases and J gave up 2 bases, with 13 bases separating them. CDR3 sequence: CASASRGGNQPQHF. The CDR3 DNA reads as TGTGCCAGTGCCTCACGGGGAGGCAATCAGCCCCAGCATTTT.

V usage is TRBV9 and J usage is TRBJ1-2; 7 nucleotides align to TRBD1. With V trimmed by 0 bases and J by 3 bases, 2 bases remained unmatched. The CDR3 totals 14 residues. Germline loops: CDR1 SGDLS, CDR2 YYNGEE. The CDR3 reads CASSVGGGYYGYTF. CDR3 DNA sequence: TGTGCCAGCAGCGTAGGAGGGGGCTACTATGGCTACACCTTC.

The rearrangement uses TRBV7-2 and TRBJ2-6, with 12 bases aligning to TRBD2. Germline V gene data show CDR1 as SGHTA and CDR2 as FQGNSA. Germline trimming cut 6 bases from V and 3 bases from J; bases unmatched to any gene: 12. This CDR3 is built from 19 residues. The CDR3 reads CASRRLPASGRGGANVLTF. DNA for the CDR3: TGTGCCAGCAGGCGTTTACCGGCTAGCGGGAGGGGTGGGGCCAACGTCCTGACTTTC. Together with reference TRBV7-2 and TRBJ2-6, the CDR3 gives the full variable domain: GAGVSQSPSNKVTEKGKDVELRCDPISGHTALYWYRQSLGQGLEFLIYFQGNSAPDKSGLPSDRFSAERTGGSVSTLTIQRTQQEDSAVYLCASRRLPASGRGGANVLTFGAGSRLTVL.

The chain joins TRBV14 to TRBJ2-2, with D maybe TRBD2 (6 bases). The CDR3 is 16 amino acids. Trimming shortened V by 0 bases and J by 0 bases, and 8 bases separated the two germline ends. Germline CDR1 SGHDN, CDR2 FVKESK. The CDR3 DNA reads TGTGCCAGCAGCCAAGAAAAGCGGGCGAACACCGGGGAGCTGTTTTTT. It is translated as CASSQEKRANTGELFF.

This chain links TRBV19 with TRBJ2-1, with TRBD2 matching over 12 bases. Germline CDR1 and CDR2: LNHDA and SQIVND (reference sequence). Germline trimming cut 5 bases from V and 10 bases from J; bases unmatched to any gene: 9. This CDR3 spans 15 amino acids. CDR3 in amino acids: CASSARLAGASEQFF. As DNA, the CDR3 is TGTGCCAGTAGTGCAAGACTAGCGGGAGCTTCAGAGCAGTTCTTC.

The rearrangement joins TRBV2 to TRBJ2-1; TRBD1 agrees at 9 bases. The V segment lost 8 bases and the J segment 5 bases; nucleotides outside the gene matches: 7. From germline, CDR1 is SNHLY and CDR2 FYNNEI. The CDR3 is made up of 14 amino acids. This chain's CDR3 is CASEEGQGNNEQFF. CDR3 nucleotides: TGTGCCAGCGAAGAGGGACAGGGCAACAATGAGCAGTTCTTC.

V usage is TRBV6-2 or TRBV6-3 and J usage is TRBJ2-1; unclear D gene. Trimming cost V 6 bases and J 0 bases, with 15 bases left between them. There are 16 residues in the CDR3. Germline CDR1 and CDR2: MNHEY and SVGEGT. Here the CDR3 reads CASSHLADISYNEQFF. The CDR3 nucleotides are TGTGCCAGCAGCCACCTGGCCGACATCTCCTACAATGAGCAGTTCTTC.

This clone was observed once. The rearrangement links TRBV13 to TRBJ2-7, with a possible D match to TRBD2 (6 bases). CDR3 length: 13 amino acids. The germline V and J ends were trimmed by 5 bases and 4 bases, with 12 bases remaining between them. The germline gives CDR1 PRHDT, CDR2 FYEKMQ (reference sequence). The DNA for the CDR3 is TGTGCCAGCAGCCCCAGGGCGGGGTACGAGCAGTACTTC. Encoded protein: CASSPRAGYEQYF.

In its sample, this clone was seen a few times. The rearrangement joins TRBV7-2 to TRBJ1-5, with 8 bases that match TRBD1. CDR1 is SGHTA, CDR2 FQGNSA, per germline. This CDR3 contains 15 residues. Losses at the gene ends were 5 bases for V and 4 bases for J; bases not matched to a gene: 7. The CDR3 DNA is TGTGCCAGCAGCCGCACGGGACAGGAGAATCAGCCCCAGCATTTT. Residues: CASSRTGQENQPQHF.

The chain combines TRBV4-3 with TRBJ1-5; a possible D gene is TRBD1 (6 bases). The V gene lost 0 bases and the J gene lost 7 bases, with 16 bases spanning the gap. The CDR3 has 16 residues. CDR1 and CDR2 (germline): LGHNA, YSLEER. In DNA, the CDR3 is TGCGCCAGCAGCCAAGATCTAGAACAGGGTGGCCAGCCCCAGCATTTT. Translation gives CASSQDLEQGGQPQHF.